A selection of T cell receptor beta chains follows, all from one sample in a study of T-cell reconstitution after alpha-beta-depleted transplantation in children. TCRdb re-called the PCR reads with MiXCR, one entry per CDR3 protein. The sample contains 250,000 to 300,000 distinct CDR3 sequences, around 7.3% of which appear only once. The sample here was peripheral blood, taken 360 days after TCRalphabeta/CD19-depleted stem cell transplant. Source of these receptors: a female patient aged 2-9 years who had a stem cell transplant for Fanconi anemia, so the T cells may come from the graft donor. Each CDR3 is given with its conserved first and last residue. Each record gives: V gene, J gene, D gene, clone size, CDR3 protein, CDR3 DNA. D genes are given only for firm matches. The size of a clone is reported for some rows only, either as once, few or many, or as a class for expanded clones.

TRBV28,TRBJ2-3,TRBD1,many,CASSLPGGSDTQYF,TGTGCCAGCAGTTTGCCAGGGGGATCAGATACGCAGTATTTT
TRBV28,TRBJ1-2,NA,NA,CASTLRWGGAGGYTF,TGTGCCAGCACCCTCCGCTGGGGAGGCGCGGGGGGCTACACCTTC
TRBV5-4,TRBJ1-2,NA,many,CASSLRGTTYYGYTF,TGTGCCAGCAGCTTGAGGGGGACCACGTACTATGGCTACACCTTC
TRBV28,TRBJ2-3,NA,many,CASSWMEGRADTQYF,TGTGCCAGCAGTTGGATGGAGGGCCGGGCAGATACGCAGTATTTT
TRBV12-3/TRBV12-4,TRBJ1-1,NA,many,CASSPIRRRAFF,TGTGCCAGCAGTCCCATTCGTAGGCGGGCTTTCTTT
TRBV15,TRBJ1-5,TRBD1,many,CATSRTLTGNQPQHF,TGTGCCACCAGCAGAACCCTGACAGGGAATCAGCCCCAGCATTTT
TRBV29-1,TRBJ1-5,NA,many,CSVVVAGADQPQHF,TGCAGCGTTGTTGTGGCAGGGGCGGATCAGCCCCAGCATTTT
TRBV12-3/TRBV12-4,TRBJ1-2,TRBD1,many,CASMNRGNYGYTF,TGTGCCAGCATGAACAGGGGAAACTATGGCTACACCTTC
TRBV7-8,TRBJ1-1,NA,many,CASTAGRDTEAFF,TGTGCCAGCACCGCAGGGAGGGACACTGAAGCTTTCTTT
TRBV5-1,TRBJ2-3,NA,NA,CASSWGRFSTDTQYF,TGCGCCAGCAGCTGGGGACGGTTTAGCACAGATACGCAGTATTTT
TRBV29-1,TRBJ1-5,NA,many,CSVAEGSNQPQHF,TGCAGCGTCGCAGAGGGTTCAAATCAGCCCCAGCATTTT
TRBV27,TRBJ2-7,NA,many,CASSLRVTKQNEQYF,TGTGCCAGCAGTTTAAGGGTAACAAAACAAAACGAGCAGTACTTC
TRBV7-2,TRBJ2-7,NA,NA,CASSLGFGVTYEQYF,TGTGCCAGCAGCTTAGGATTTGGGGTTACCTACGAGCAGTACTTC
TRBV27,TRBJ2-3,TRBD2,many,CASSLTSGLDTQYF,TGTGCCAGCAGTTTAACTAGCGGGCTGGATACGCAGTATTTT
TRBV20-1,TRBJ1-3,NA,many,CSAARPAGSSGNTIYF,TGCAGTGCTGCGCGCCCGGCAGGGTCTTCTGGAAACACCATATATTTT
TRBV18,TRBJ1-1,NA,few,CASSPVGVGGNTEAFF,TGTGCCAGCTCGCCCGTTGGGGTAGGAGGAAACACTGAAGCTTTCTTT
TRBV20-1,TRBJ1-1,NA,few,CSAREGATEAFF,TGCAGTGCTAGAGAGGGTGCGACTGAAGCTTTCTTT
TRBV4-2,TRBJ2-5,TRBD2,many,CASSQVGLAGRETQYF,TGTGCCAGCAGCCAAGTGGGACTAGCGGGAAGGGAGACCCAGTACTTC
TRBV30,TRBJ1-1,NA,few,CAWRGLADSTEAFF,TGTGCCTGGAGGGGACTTGCGGACAGCACTGAAGCTTTCTTT
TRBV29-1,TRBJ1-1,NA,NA,CSVDSGFTEAFF,TGCAGCGTTGATTCAGGGTTCACTGAAGCTTTCTTT
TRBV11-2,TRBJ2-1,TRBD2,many,CASSLEAGGLSEQFF,TGTGCCAGCAGCTTAGAAGCGGGGGGGCTGAGTGAGCAGTTCTTC
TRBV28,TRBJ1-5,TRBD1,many,CASSRRTSQGPNQPQHF,TGTGCCAGCAGTCGACGCACTTCACAGGGGCCGAATCAGCCCCAGCATTTT
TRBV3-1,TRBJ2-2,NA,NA,CASSHRTPKSTGELFF,TGTGCCAGCAGCCACAGGACACCAAAGAGCACCGGGGAGCTGTTTTTT
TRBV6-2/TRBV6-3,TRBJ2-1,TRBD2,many,CASSYSLAGIYNEQFF,TGTGCCAGCAGTTACTCGCTAGCGGGGATCTACAATGAGCAGTTCTTC
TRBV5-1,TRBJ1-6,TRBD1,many,CASSHRTGENSPLHF,TGCGCCAGCAGCCACCGGACAGGGGAGAATTCACCCCTCCACTTT
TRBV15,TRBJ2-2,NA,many,CATSREAADTGELFF,TGTGCCACCAGCAGAGAAGCGGCGGACACCGGGGAGCTGTTTTTT
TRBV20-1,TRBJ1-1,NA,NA,CSARDLRTVMNTEAFF,TGCAGTGCTAGAGATCTTAGGACTGTTATGAACACTGAAGCTTTCTTT
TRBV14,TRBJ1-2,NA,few,CASSHTDYGYTF,TGTGCCAGCAGCCATACGGACTATGGCTACACCTTC
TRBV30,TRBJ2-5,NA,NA,CAWSDGGPETQYF,TGTGCCTGGAGTGACGGGGGTCCAGAGACCCAGTACTTC
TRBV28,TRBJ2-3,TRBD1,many,CASSKDRVTTDTQYF,TGTGCCAGCAGTAAGGACAGGGTAACCACAGATACGCAGTATTTT
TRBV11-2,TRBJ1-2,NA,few,CASSSVGGYTF,TGTGCCAGCAGCTCTGTTGGGGGCTACACCTTC
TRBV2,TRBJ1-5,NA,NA,CASRDYNQPQHF,TGTGCCAGCCGGGACTACAATCAGCCCCAGCATTTT
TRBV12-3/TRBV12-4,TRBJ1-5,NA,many,CASRNQGNQPQHF,TGTGCCAGCAGAAACCAGGGCAATCAGCCCCAGCATTTT
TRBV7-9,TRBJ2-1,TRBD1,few,CASSPRQGSYNEQFF,TGTGCCAGCAGCCCTCGACAGGGGTCCTACAATGAGCAGTTCTTC
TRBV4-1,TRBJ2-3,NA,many,CASSPDMGNTQYF,TGCGCCAGCAGCCCCGACATGGGGAATACGCAGTATTTT
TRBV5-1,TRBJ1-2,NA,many,CASSSGVKVYGYTF,TGCGCCAGCAGCTCTGGGGTTAAAGTCTATGGCTACACCTTC
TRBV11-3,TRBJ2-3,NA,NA,CASSSGPNPDTQYF,TGTGCCAGCAGCTCGGGCCCTAACCCAGATACGCAGTATTTT
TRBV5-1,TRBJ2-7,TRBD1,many,CASSLRRGLYEQYF,TGCGCCAGCAGCTTGCGCAGGGGGCTCTACGAGCAGTACTTC
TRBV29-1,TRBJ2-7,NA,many,CSAIYYEQYF,TGCAGCGCGATTTACTACGAGCAGTACTTC
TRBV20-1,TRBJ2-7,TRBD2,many,CSAVTTGGYYEQYF,TGCAGTGCGGTCACGACGGGAGGCTACTACGAGCAGTACTTC
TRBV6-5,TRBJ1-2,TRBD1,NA,CASSYSTGQGDGYTF,TGTGCCAGCAGTTACTCGACGGGACAGGGGGATGGCTACACCTTC
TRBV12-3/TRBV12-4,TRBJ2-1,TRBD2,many,CASSFLTSASSYNEQFF,TGTGCCAGCAGTTTCCTGACTAGCGCGAGCTCCTACAATGAGCAGTTCTTC
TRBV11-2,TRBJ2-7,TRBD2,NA,CASSLERAGEREQYF,TGTGCCAGCAGCTTAGAGCGAGCGGGAGAAAGGGAGCAGTACTTC
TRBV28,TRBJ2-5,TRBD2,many,CASSSAGLYQETQYF,TGTGCCAGCAGTTCAGCGGGATTGTACCAAGAGACCCAGTACTTC